The clone carrying this T cell receptor (beta chain) came up a few times. After extraction with the RNeasy kit, roughly 0.45 to 1 ug of the RNA was reverse transcribed using random hexamers. Via MiXCR, TCRdb re-called the immunoSEQ multiplex PCR reads, giving one row per CDR3 protein. This table has a few hundred thousand distinct CDR3 sequences, around 92% appearing once. The CDR3 is made up of 15 amino acids. Germline CDR1 is SGHNT and CDR2 is YYREEE (reference sequence). V was shortened by 0 bases and J by 0 bases, with 7 bases between the two germline ends. This sample was taken from a study of CD8 T cells in Susac syndrome. TEMRA cells were FACS-enriched, unlike CD8+ and CD4+ T cells, which were negatively isolated.

Sequenced: CD4+ T cells from PBMCs. This receptor was taken from a human donor with multiple sclerosis. V is TRBV5-4 and J is TRBJ1-5; D is unclear. CDR3 residues: CASSLGGHSNQPQHF. The CDR3 coding sequence is TGTGCCAGCAGCTTGGGCGGGCATAGCAATCAGCCCCAGCATTTT.